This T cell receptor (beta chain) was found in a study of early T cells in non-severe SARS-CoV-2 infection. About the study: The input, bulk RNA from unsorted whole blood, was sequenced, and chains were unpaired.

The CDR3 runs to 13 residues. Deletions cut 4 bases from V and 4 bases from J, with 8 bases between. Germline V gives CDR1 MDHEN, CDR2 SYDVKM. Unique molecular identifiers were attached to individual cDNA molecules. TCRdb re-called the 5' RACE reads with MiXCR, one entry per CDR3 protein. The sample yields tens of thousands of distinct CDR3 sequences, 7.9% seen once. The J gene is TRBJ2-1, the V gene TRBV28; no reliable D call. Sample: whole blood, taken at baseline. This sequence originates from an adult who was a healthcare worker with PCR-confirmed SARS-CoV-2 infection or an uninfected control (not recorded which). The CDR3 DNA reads TGTGCCAGCAGTTCCCTCAGGTACAATGAGCAGTTCTTC. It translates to CASSSLRYNEQFF.